The 17 T cell receptor beta chains given below trace back to one sample, sequenced in a study of cytomegalovirus exposure and HLA in healthy donors. The PCR employed 60 Vbeta primers together with 13 Jbeta primers. Profiled with immunoSEQ multiplex PCR; TCRdb holds only in-frame clones, not every one. Counted here are tens of thousands of clones, roughly 69% occurring once; the ten biggest clones make up approximately 6%. Material for sequencing was PBMCs. Receptors originate from a woman in her thirties in good health and CMV-seronegative.

The chain recombines TRBV10-1 with TRBJ1-4, with 8 bases aligning to TRBD1. Looked up from germline, CDR1 is WNHNN and CDR2 is SYGVQD (reference sequence). The CDR3 runs to 14 residues. V shed 2 bases and J 7 bases; nucleotides not matched to a gene: 3. The CDR3 reads CASSEEGQAEKLFF. The CDR3 DNA reads as TGCGCCAGCAGTGAGGAGGGACAGGCTGAAAAACTGTTTTTT.

This clone was detected a few times. This chain connects TRBV19 to TRBJ2-1; perhaps TRBD2 as D (5 bases). This CDR3 is built from 16 residues. Germline V CDR1 and CDR2: LNHDA, SQIVND (reference sequence). V lost 4 bases to trimming and J lost 3 bases, with 16 bases between them. The CDR3 DNA sequence: TGTGCCAGTAGTAAAGGGAGAGCTCGCCGCTACAATGAGCAGTTCTTC. Translating gives CASSKGRARRYNEQFF.

The chain has TRBV5-1 and TRBJ2-1; 9 bases agree with TRBD2. Losses at the gene ends were 0 bases for V and 8 bases for J; bases not matched to a gene: 12. There are 17 residues in the CDR3. The germline V gene has CDR1 SGHRS and CDR2 YFSETQ. This CDR3 reads CASSLAEGSGGGDEQFF. The CDR3 coding sequence is TGCGCCAGCAGCTTGGCCGAGGGTAGCGGGGGAGGGGATGAGCAGTTCTTC.

The chain uses TRBV27 and TRBJ1-2, with 7 bases lining up with TRBD1. This CDR3 comprises 13 residues. V shed 5 bases, J shed 4 bases, and the junction held 4 bases outside the gene matches. CDR1 and CDR2 (germline): MNHEY, SMNVEV (reference sequence). DNA of the CDR3: TGTGCCAGCAGTCCCGACAGGGTCTATGGCTACACCTTC. This encodes CASSPDRVYGYTF.

This clone came up once. The chain links TRBV5-1 to TRBJ2-2; a possible D gene is TRBD2 (5 bases). There are 14 residues in the CDR3. Germline loops: CDR1 SGHRS, CDR2 YFSETQ. The germline V and J ends were trimmed by 5 bases and 2 bases, with 10 bases remaining between them. In nucleotides, the CDR3 is TGCGCCAGCAGAAGCGGTGGTAACACCGGGGAGCTGTTTTTT. Translated: CASRSGGNTGELFF.

This clone was observed a handful of times. The chain uses TRBV19 and TRBJ2-1, with 9 bases identical to TRBD1. Germline trimming cut 7 bases from V and 4 bases from J; bases unmatched to any gene: 8. This CDR3 has 15 amino acids. The V gene's germline CDR1 is LNHDA and CDR2 SQIVND (reference sequence). Written as DNA, the CDR3 is TGTGCCAGTAAGTGGGGGACAGGGCCATACAATGAGCAGTTCTTC. Protein product: CASKWGTGPYNEQFF.

This chain uses TRBV7-7 with TRBJ2-3; 8 bases line up with TRBD1. Germline-derived CDR1 and CDR2 are SSHAT and FNYEAQ (reference sequence). The CDR3 totals 14 residues. The V gene end was trimmed by 8 bases and the J gene end by 5 bases; junction bases not matched to a gene: 9. The CDR3 protein is CASSDRGFGDTQYF. The DNA of the CDR3 is TGTGCCAGCTCCGACAGGGGTTTTGGAGATACGCAGTATTTT.

The V gene is TRBV9, the J gene TRBJ2-1; 8 bases line up with TRBD2. V lost 3 bases to trimming and J lost 5 bases; unmatched junction nucleotides: 4. CDR1 is SGDLS and CDR2 is YYNGEE in the germline V gene. The CDR3 extends over 14 amino acids. Written as DNA, the CDR3 is TGTGCCAGCAGCGGCTTAGCGGGGCACAATGAGCAGTTCTTC. This translates into CASSGLAGHNEQFF.

There are a few counts of this clone. One junction end does not reproduce the germline sequence, and a read error may be involved. V is TRBV28 and J is TRBJ2-3; 16 nucleotides match TRBD2. From germline, CDR1 is MDHEN and CDR2 SYDVKM. The CDR3 extends over 16 amino acids. The CDR3 DNA sequence: TGTGCCAGCAGCTTATGGGGACTAGCGGGGGGGGATACGCAGTATTTT. This encodes CASSLWGLAGGDTQYF.

This chain connects TRBV5-6 to TRBJ1-3; D gene uncertain. The CDR3 runs to 14 residues. Germline CDR1 SGHDT, CDR2 YYEEEE. Trimming took 4 bases from V and 0 from J, leaving 8 bases between them. The CDR3 DNA follows: TGTGCCAGCAGCCGAGGGCCCTCTGGAAACACCATATATTTT. This gives the protein CASSRGPSGNTIYF.

The CDR3 sequence: CASSLTGGVGEAFF. DNA of the CDR3: TGCGCCAGCAGCCTGACAGGGGGCGTCGGTGAAGCTTTCTTT. V and J are TRBV5-1 and TRBJ1-1; TRBD1 agrees at 10 bases. Germline CDR1 SGHRS, CDR2 YFSETQ. V dropped 4 bases and J dropped 7; count of bases not matched to a gene: 7. The CDR3 totals 14 residues.

V is TRBV10-1 and J is TRBJ2-3, with 7 positions matching TRBD2. J lost 3 bases, V lost 6 bases, and 21 bases had no gene match. CDR1 is WNHNN, CDR2 SYGVQD, per germline (reference sequence). This CDR3 comprises 19 residues. DNA for the CDR3: TGCGCCAGCAGCCCCTTGGTTTCCAGCTTCGCGGGGGATACAGATACGCAGTATTTT. Translated: CASSPLVSSFAGDTDTQYF.

The rearrangement links TRBV2 to TRBJ1-2; 8 positions agree with TRBD1. V lost 5 bases and J lost 8; bases outside the gene matches: 16. The germline gives CDR1 SNHLY, CDR2 FYNNEI. The CDR3 is 16 amino acids. As DNA, the CDR3 is TGTGCCAGCAGTTATAAACCCGAGGACAGGGAGGCCGGCTACACCTTC. Its translation is CASSYKPEDREAGYTF.

Only a few counts were recorded for this clone. The V call is TRBV6-5, the J call TRBJ1-2; 7 bases match TRBD1. The germline gives CDR1 MNHEY, CDR2 SVGAGI. The CDR3 has 16 residues. Germline trimming cut 4 bases from V and 5 bases from J; bases unmatched to any gene: 13. CDR3 nucleotides: TGTGCCAGCAGTTCCGCGCTCTTGACAGGGACATATGGCTACACCTTC. Amino acids: CASSSALLTGTYGYTF.

The chain carries TRBV5-1 and TRBJ2-3; TRBD2 matches at 13 bases. V lost 8 bases, J lost 5 bases, and 8 bases stayed unmatched. In germline, CDR1 is SGHRS, CDR2 YFSETQ. CDR3 size: 15 residues. CDR3 nucleotides: TGCGCCAGTTACAACGGACTAGCGGGGGTAGATACGCAGTATTTT. It yields the protein CASYNGLAGVDTQYF.

The chain employs TRBV15 and TRBJ1-1, with TRBD1 identical over 7 bases. The CDR3 has 14 amino acids. V shed 5 bases and J 4 bases; nucleotides not matched to a gene: 7. Germline loops: CDR1 LNHNV, CDR2 YYDKDF (reference sequence). CDR3 residues: CATSARQGSTEAFF. The CDR3 DNA reads as TGTGCCACCAGCGCAAGACAGGGCAGCACTGAAGCTTTCTTT.

This chain joins TRBV4-3 and TRBJ2-2; 10 bases agree with TRBD1. The CDR3 has 18 residues. Germline values: CDR1 LGHNA, CDR2 YSLEER. With 3 bases clipped from V and 3 bases from J, the junction kept 10 bases outside the gene matches. CDR3 protein: CASSHAPGTGAYTGELFF. In DNA form, the CDR3 reads TGCGCCAGCAGCCACGCACCCGGGACAGGGGCTTACACCGGGGAGCTGTTTTTT.